The rows below give T cell receptor beta chains drawn from one sample of a study of CD8 T cells in ankylosing spondylitis. TCRdb re-called the 5' RACE reads through MiXCR, storing one row per CDR3 protein. This table holds under 950,000 distinct CDR3 sequences, around 19% found once. The sequenced material came from blood, either unsorted or a sorted T cell fraction (not recorded which). The receptors here all came from a male donor with ankylosing spondylitis. CDR3s include the opening cysteine and the closing phenylalanine or tryptophan. The D gene is left open where the match is weak. Clone size appears in some rows only: once, few, many, or a class for an expanded clone.

v_gene	j_gene	abundance	d_gene	CDR3aa	CDR3nt
TRBV28	TRBJ2-7	few	TRBD2	CASSFVGAGVSEEQYF	TGTGCCAGCAGTTTTGTGGGAGCGGGAGTCTCGGAAGAGCAGTACTTC
TRBV5-1	TRBJ1-4	few	NA	CASSLFGEANEKLFF	TGCGCCAGCAGCCTCTTCGGGGAAGCTAATGAAAAACTGTTTTTT
TRBV20-1	TRBJ2-7	few	NA	CSARDLPAAYEQYF	TGCAGTGCTAGAGATTTGCCAGCCGCCTACGAGCAGTACTTC
TRBV5-1	TRBJ2-7	NA	NA	CASSLSWGTTYEQYF	TGCGCCAGCAGCTTGAGTTGGGGGACCACCTACGAGCAGTACTTC
TRBV6-2/TRBV6-3	TRBJ2-7	NA	TRBD2	CASRASGTSGSGEQYF	TGTGCCAGCAGGGCTTCCGGGACTAGCGGGAGCGGCGAGCAGTACTTC
TRBV3-1	TRBJ1-2	few	TRBD1	CASSRGQGGYGYTF	TGTGCCAGCAGCCGGGGACAGGGAGGCTATGGCTACACCTTC
TRBV6-2/TRBV6-3	TRBJ2-2	NA	NA	CASVTTGELFF	TGTGCCAGCGTAACCACCGGGGAGCTGTTTTTT
TRBV29-1	TRBJ1-2	NA	NA	CSVETGKAYGYTF	TGCAGCGTAGAGACAGGAAAGGCCTATGGCTACACCTTC
TRBV6-5	TRBJ2-1	NA	NA	CASSYSVPSYMNEQFF	TGTGCCAGCAGTTACTCGGTCCCTAGCTATATGAATGAGCAGTTCTTC
TRBV7-9	TRBJ1-5	once	NA	CASSYLAKYQPQHF	TGTGCCAGCAGCTATTTGGCCAAATATCAGCCCCAGCATTTT
TRBV21-1	TRBJ1-5	NA	NA	CASSNLPGSPGQPQHF	TGTGCCAGCAGCAACCTACCCGGGTCCCCCGGACAGCCCCAGCATTTT
TRBV21-1	TRBJ2-5	NA	NA	CASTYGGLLETQYF	TGTGCCAGCACTTATGGGGGACTGTTGGAGACCCAGTACTTC
TRBV6-5	TRBJ2-1	few	TRBD1	CASSHRGYNEQFF	TGTGCCAGCAGTCACAGGGGCTACAATGAGCAGTTCTTC
TRBV4-1	TRBJ2-5	few	NA	CASSQERGGTMIQETQYF	TGCGCCAGCAGCCAAGAACGAGGGGGGACGATGATCCAAGAGACCCAGTACTTC
TRBV9	TRBJ1-1	few	NA	CASSDTTVNTEAFF	TGTGCCAGCAGCGACACGACAGTGAACACTGAAGCTTTCTTT
TRBV12-3/TRBV12-4	TRBJ1-2	NA	TRBD1	CASSSTGGFYGYTF	TGTGCCAGCAGTTCTACAGGGGGCTTCTATGGCTACACCTTC
TRBV6-2/TRBV6-3	TRBJ1-2	NA	NA	CASTKEGRSLNYGYTF	TGTGCCAGCACCAAGGAGGGACGTTCTCTAAACTATGGCTACACCTTC
TRBV9	TRBJ2-1	NA	NA	CASSVGGLNNNEQFF	TGTGCCAGCAGCGTAGGGGGACTCAATAATAATGAGCAGTTCTTC
TRBV20-1	TRBJ1-1	few	NA	CSARQITEAFF	TGCAGTGCGAGACAGATTACTGAAGCTTTCTTT
TRBV3-1	TRBJ2-3	few	NA	CASSQANYFTDTQYF	TGTGCCAGCAGCCAAGCCAACTACTTCACAGATACGCAGTATTTT
TRBV9	TRBJ2-7	NA	NA	CASSVGTEIYEQYF	TGTGCCAGCAGCGTAGGGACAGAAATCTACGAGCAGTACTTC
TRBV7-8	TRBJ1-2	few	NA	CASSLPGTPWGYTF	TGTGCCAGCAGCTTACCCGGGACACCCTGGGGCTACACCTTC
TRBV19	TRBJ2-2	NA	TRBD2	CASSFFSGENTGELFF	TGTGCCAGTAGTTTCTTTAGCGGGGAGAACACCGGGGAGCTGTTTTTT
TRBV9	TRBJ1-2	NA	NA	CASSVGWDGYTF	TGTGCCAGCAGCGTAGGATGGGACGGCTACACCTTC
TRBV5-1	TRBJ1-1	few	NA	CASSLYTGDTEAFF	TGCGCCAGCAGCTTGTATACCGGGGACACTGAAGCTTTCTTT
TRBV6-6	TRBJ1-2	NA	NA	CASSPDSVYGYTF	TGTGCCAGCAGTCCGGACAGTGTTTATGGCTACACCTTC
TRBV5-1	TRBJ2-7	few	TRBD1	CASSFTGTGDYEQYF	TGCGCCAGCAGCTTCACCGGGACAGGGGACTACGAGCAGTACTTC
TRBV12-3/TRBV12-4	TRBJ1-2	many	TRBD1	CASATGGSRSGYTF	TGTGCCAGTGCCACAGGGGGCAGTAGGAGTGGCTACACCTTC
TRBV20-1	TRBJ2-7	few	TRBD1	CSARTGTDTYEQYF	TGCAGTGCTAGAACCGGGACAGATACCTACGAGCAGTACTTC
TRBV7-9	TRBJ1-1	NA	TRBD1	CASSPGQEGTEAFF	TGTGCCAGCAGCCCCGGACAGGAGGGGACTGAAGCTTTCTTT
TRBV9	TRBJ1-2	few	TRBD1	CASSPATGDIHGYTF	TGTGCCAGCAGCCCCGCGACAGGGGATATACATGGCTACACCTTC
TRBV7-6	TRBJ2-2	few	NA	CASSPLGAGELFF	TGTGCCAGCAGCCCCCTGGGGGCCGGGGAGCTGTTTTTT
TRBV9	TRBJ2-1	NA	NA	CASSPTGPSYNEQFF	TGTGCCAGCAGCCCAACAGGGCCCTCCTACAATGAGCAGTTCTTC
TRBV4-1	TRBJ2-7	NA	NA	CASSQSLGRTYEQYF	TGCGCCAGCAGCCAGTCCCTTGGGAGAACCTACGAGCAGTACTTC
TRBV6-5	TRBJ1-4	NA	NA	CASSFQGSAREKLFF	TGTGCCAGCAGTTTCCAGGGATCAGCAAGAGAAAAACTGTTTTTT
TRBV10-3	TRBJ2-7	NA	TRBD1	CAISGTGNEQYF	TGTGCCATCAGTGGGACAGGTAACGAGCAGTACTTC
TRBV12-5	TRBJ2-5	NA	NA	CASGLSTRWETQYF	TGTGCTAGTGGTTTGTCCACCAGGTGGGAGACCCAGTACTTC
TRBV4-3	TRBJ2-1	NA	TRBD2	CASSQETSGTEYNEQFF	TGCGCCAGCAGCCAAGAGACTAGCGGGACCGAATACAATGAGCAGTTCTTC
TRBV7-3	TRBJ2-1	few	NA	CASSWARKGVGEQFF	TGTGCCAGCAGCTGGGCTCGAAAAGGGGTGGGTGAGCAGTTCTTC
TRBV5-6	TRBJ1-1	NA	NA	CASSLRGGSLNTEAFF	TGTGCCAGCAGCTTGAGGGGCGGCAGTTTGAACACTGAAGCTTTCTTT
TRBV12-3/TRBV12-4	TRBJ2-3	NA	TRBD2	CASSLAGAGGTDTQYF	TGTGCCAGCAGTTTAGCTGGAGCGGGGGGCACAGATACGCAGTATTTT
TRBV27	TRBJ1-5	NA	NA	CASSLGGNGNQPQHF	TGTGCCAGCAGTTTAGGTGGAAATGGGAATCAGCCCCAGCATTTT
TRBV12-3/TRBV12-4	TRBJ2-1	NA	TRBD1	CASSLQGALLGNEQFF	TGTGCCAGCAGTTTACAGGGGGCCTTGCTGGGCAATGAGCAGTTCTTC
TRBV28	TRBJ2-1	few	NA	CASSLTALSYNEQFF	TGTGCCAGCAGTTTAACCGCCCTATCCTACAATGAGCAGTTCTTC
TRBV28	TRBJ1-1	NA	NA	CASSFLLMNTEAFF	TGTGCCAGCAGTTTCCTGCTTATGAACACTGAAGCTTTCTTT
TRBV2	TRBJ2-7	few	TRBD2	CASSKTSGRAREQYF	TGTGCCAGCAGTAAAACTAGCGGGAGGGCCCGCGAGCAGTACTTC
TRBV30	TRBJ1-2	NA	TRBD1	CAWRYRGTYGYTF	TGTGCCTGGAGGTACAGGGGGACTTATGGCTACACCTTC
TRBV4-2	TRBJ2-5	NA	NA	CASSQVLRAQETQYF	TGTGCCAGCAGCCAAGTTTTGCGGGCCCAAGAGACCCAGTACTTC
TRBV20-1	TRBJ1-6	few	NA	CSARVGTGSNSPLHF	TGCAGTGCTAGAGTCGGTACAGGCAGTAATTCACCCCTCCACTTT
TRBV24-1	TRBJ1-1	NA	TRBD1	CATSDLCVGQGCRDTEAFF	TGTGCCACCAGTGATTTGTGCGTGGGACAGGGCTGTAGGGACACTGAAGCTTTCTTT
TRBV2	TRBJ2-2	NA	NA	CASEQGYTGELFF	TGTGCCAGCGAACAGGGCTATACCGGGGAGCTGTTTTTT
TRBV29-1	TRBJ2-1	few	NA	CSVVGGAPYNEQFF	TGCAGCGTTGTTGGGGGCGCCCCCTACAATGAGCAGTTCTTC
TRBV2	TRBJ1-4	NA	TRBD1	CASSWTGEGEKLFF	TGTGCCAGCAGTTGGACAGGGGAGGGTGAAAAACTGTTTTTT